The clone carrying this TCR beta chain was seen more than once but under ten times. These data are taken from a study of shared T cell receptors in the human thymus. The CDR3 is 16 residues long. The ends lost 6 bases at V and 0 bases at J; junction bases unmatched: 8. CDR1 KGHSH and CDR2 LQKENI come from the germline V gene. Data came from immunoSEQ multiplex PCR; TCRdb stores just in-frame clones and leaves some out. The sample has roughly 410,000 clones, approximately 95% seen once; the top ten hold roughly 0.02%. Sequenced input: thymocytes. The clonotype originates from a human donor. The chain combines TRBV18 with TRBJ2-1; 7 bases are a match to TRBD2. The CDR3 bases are TGTGCCAGCTCCCCGTCGGCTAGCGGCTCCTACAATGAGCAGTTCTTC. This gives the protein CASSPSASGSYNEQFF.